In this sample, the clone carrying this T cell receptor beta chain turned up many times. What it recognizes is unknown. One entry per CDR3 protein results from TCRdb running MiXCR on the reads. This table holds 90,000 to 120,000 distinct CDR3 sequences, roughly a quarter found once. This record belongs to a study of T cell repertoires in cytomegalovirus infection. Study-level information: Based on public TCR beta signatures, there were indications of CMV infection and of a matching HLA type. Notes on the study in general: HLA-C-restricted CMV-specific TCR beta clonotypes prevailed in the ex vivo response.

The CDR3 totals 14 residues. Germline lookup yields CDR1 DFQATT and CDR2 SNEGSKA (reference sequence). Trimming cost V 0 bases and J 1 base, with 10 bases left between them. This rearrangement joins TRBV20-1 to TRBJ2-7, with no clear D. Sequencing was performed on CD8+ T cells from PBMCs. This receptor was taken from a human donor in good health (CMV status not recorded). Some clones in this sample may be carry-over from other donors' samples. CDR3 region: CSARDMTDSYEQYF. CDR3 nucleotide sequence: TGCAGTGCTAGAGATATGACTGATTCCTACGAGCAGTACTTC.